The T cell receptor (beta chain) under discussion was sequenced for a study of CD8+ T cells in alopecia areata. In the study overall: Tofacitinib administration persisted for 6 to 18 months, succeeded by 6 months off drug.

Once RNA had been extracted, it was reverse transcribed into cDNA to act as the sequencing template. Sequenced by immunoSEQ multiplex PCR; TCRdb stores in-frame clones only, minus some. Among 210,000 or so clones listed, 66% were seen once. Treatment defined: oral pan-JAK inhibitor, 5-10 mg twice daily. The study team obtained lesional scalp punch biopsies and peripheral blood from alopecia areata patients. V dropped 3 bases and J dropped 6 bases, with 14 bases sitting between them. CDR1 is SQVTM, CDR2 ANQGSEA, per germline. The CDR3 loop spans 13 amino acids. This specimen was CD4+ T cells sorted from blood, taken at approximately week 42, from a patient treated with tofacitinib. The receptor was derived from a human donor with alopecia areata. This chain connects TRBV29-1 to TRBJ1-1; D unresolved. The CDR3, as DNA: TGCAGCGTTGACCCTCCGTTTCAGCCTGAAGCTTTCTTT. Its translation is CSVDPPFQPEAFF.